The 5 T cell receptor beta chains given below trace back to one sample, sequenced in a study of human T cells and chemical hapten exposure. TCRdb used MiXCR to reprocess the RACE reads, holding one entry per CDR3 protein. The sample has 330,000 or so distinct CDR3 sequences; 6% to 7% are singletons. The time point: patch test 2, 6 weeks after DPC sensitization. Indicated treatment: therapeutic diphenylcyclopropenone sensitization with weekly scalp DPC. This specimen was whole blood, taken in connection with sensitization to the hapten diphenylcyclopropenone (DPC). Source of these receptors: a woman under 30 with alopecia areata. Some clones in this sample may be carry-over from other donors' samples.

This chain joins TRBV14 and TRBJ1-4; maybe TRBD1 (6 bases). V lost 4 bases and J 8 bases, leaving 20 bases between the germline ends. Germline-derived CDR1 and CDR2 are SGHDN and FVKESK. The CDR3 covers 16 residues. The CDR3 region has the DNA TGTGCCAGCAGCCCCTCGTATTTCGGGGGCCCGGAAAAACTGTTTTTT. Protein product: CASSPSYFGGPEKLFF.

This clonotype was found many times. The V and J genes are TRBV7-2 and TRBJ2-3; D call uncertain. Germline CDR1 SGHTA, CDR2 FQGNSA. CDR3 size: 13 residues. Trimming pared 0 bases from V and 8 bases from J, leaving 9 bases between. The CDR3 coding sequence is TGTGCCAGCAGCTTAGCGGGCCCCCCTACGCAGTATTTT. It specifies CASSLAGPPTQYF.

The table lists this clonotype with many counts. The chain carries TRBV18 and TRBJ1-1; a weak D match, TRBD1 (5 bases). Trimming took 8 bases from V and 0 from J, leaving 10 bases between them. CDR1 and CDR2 (germline): KGHSH, LQKENI. The CDR3 is 13 residues long. In nucleotides, the CDR3 is TGTGCCAGCAGCCCGACAGTGAACACTGAAGCTTTCTTT. Its protein product is CASSPTVNTEAFF.

J is TRBJ2-1 and V is TRBV6-2 or TRBV6-3, with TRBD2 matching over 9 bases. The CDR3 sequence is 15 residues long. Germline assignment: CDR1 MNHEY and CDR2 SVGEGT. J lost 9 bases, V lost 5 bases, and 11 bases had no gene match. The CDR3 protein is CASSPLGGGAGEQFF. The CDR3 region has the DNA TGTGCCAGCAGTCCTCTAGGCGGGGGGGCCGGTGAGCAGTTCTTC.

Many counts were recorded for this clonotype. The chain joins TRBV29-1 to TRBJ1-2, with D unresolved. There are 11 residues in the CDR3. From germline, CDR1 is SQVTM and CDR2 ANQGSEA. Deletions cut 6 bases from V and 5 bases from J, with 10 bases between. The CDR3 nucleotides read TGCAGCGTCTTGAGCGTATATGGCTACACCTTC. The encoded protein is CSVLSVYGYTF. Combining the CDR3 with reference TRBV29-1 and TRBJ1-2 gives the whole variable domain SAVISQKPSRDICQRGTSLTIQCQVDSQVTMMFWYRQQPGQSLTLIATANQGSEATYESGFVIDKFPISRPNLTFSTLTVSNMSPEDSSIYLCSVLSVYGYTFGSGTRLTVV.